The 23 T cell receptor beta chains reported below all come from one sample, sequenced in a study of post-analysis software for immune sequencing data. Regarding the study as a whole: Roughly 5 TRBV segments occurring more often in patients than controls included TRBV5-6, TRBV5-1 and TRBV20-1.

Their recognized antigens are unknown. Libraries were made from TCR beta cDNA, and they carried unique molecular identifiers. TCRdb re-called the PCR reads with MiXCR, one entry per CDR3 protein. This sample has 250,000 to 300,000 distinct CDR3 sequences, with about 40% found just once. The sample taken for sequencing was blood. These receptors all stem from a girl aged 10 to 17 with multiple sclerosis.

The J gene is TRBJ2-7, the V gene TRBV7-2; possible D gene TRBD1, 5 bases. V lost 7 bases to trimming and J lost 5 bases, with 12 bases between them. The germline V gene encodes CDR1 SGHTA and CDR2 FQGNSA. CDR3 length: 12 amino acids. The CDR3 nucleotides read TGTGCCAGCACACGCAGGGTCGACGAGCAGTACTTC. Translated: CASTRRVDEQYF.

This clonotype was detected many times. The chain combines TRBV20-1 with TRBJ2-6; D might be TRBD2 (6 bases). The CDR3 contains 16 residues. The germline V gene encodes CDR1 DFQATT and CDR2 SNEGSKA (reference sequence). Trimming took 4 bases from V and 2 from J, leaving 15 bases between them. The CDR3 DNA sequence: TGCAGTGCTACCCCAGGCGGGACCCCTGGGGCCAACGTCCTGACTTTC. Protein sequence: CSATPGGTPGANVLTF.

Notes on this clonotype: Given a much more abundant clone one base away, this may be a read error. The chain uses TRBV14 and TRBJ2-5; D is possibly TRBD2 (5 bases). The CDR3 is 15 residues long. Per germline, CDR1 SGHDN and CDR2 FVKESK. CDR3 in amino acids: CAGSPSGRDQETQYF. Here the CDR3 DNA reads TGTGCCGGCAGCCCAAGCGGACGGGACCAAGAGACCCAGTACTTC.

In this sample, this clonotype turned up a few times. The V and J genes are TRBV20-1 and TRBJ2-1, with D unresolved. The germline V gene has CDR1 DFQATT and CDR2 SNEGSKA (reference sequence). V lost 0 bases to trimming and J lost 6 bases, with 9 bases between them. The CDR3 is 13 residues long. The CDR3 region is CSARDRGPNEQFF. CDR3 bases: TGCAGTGCTAGAGATCGTGGGCCCAATGAGCAGTTCTTC.

In this sample, this clonotype turned up once. The gene calls are TRBV6-2 or TRBV6-3 and TRBJ2-3; D is unclear. Germline V lookup: CDR1 MNHEY, CDR2 SVGEGT. V was pared by 2 bases and J by 2 bases, with 8 bases between. The CDR3 loop spans 14 amino acids. CDR3 in amino acids: CASSYSLDTDTQYF. CDR3 bases: TGTGCCAGCAGTTACAGCTTGGACACAGATACGCAGTATTTT.

As regards this clonotype: This could be a read error, since a much larger clone is one nucleotide away. This chain links TRBV11-2 with TRBJ2-1, with D perhaps matching TRBD2 (5 bases). The ends were cut back, 0 bases at V and 10 bases at J, with 13 bases in the middle. Germline loops: CDR1 SGHAT, CDR2 FQNNGV. The CDR3 sequence is 14 residues long. CDR3 DNA: TGTGCCAGCAGCTTAGATAGAAGACGGGGAGAGCAGTTCTTC. Translating gives CASSLDRRRGEQFF. The full variable domain, its missing parts supplied by reference TRBV11-2 and TRBJ2-1, is EAGVAQSPRYKIIEKRQSVAFWCNPISGHATLYWYQQILGQGPKLLIQFQNNGVVDDSQLPKDRFSAERLKGVDSTLKIQPAKLEDSAVYLCASSLDRRRGEQFFGPGTRLTVL.

This clonotype was seen repeatedly, ten times or more. The V and J genes are TRBV20-1 and TRBJ1-5, with 9 bases that match TRBD1. Looked up from germline, CDR1 is DFQATT and CDR2 is SNEGSKA (reference sequence). The CDR3 extends over 15 amino acids. The V segment lost 6 bases and the J segment 1 base; nucleotides outside the gene matches: 7. CDR3 loop: CSALTGGLSNQPQHF. CDR3 bases: TGCAGTGCGTTGACAGGGGGTCTGAGCAATCAGCCCCAGCATTTT.

This clonotype occurred many times. V is TRBV7-3 and J is TRBJ2-1; D gene ambiguous. The CDR3 runs 14 residues. Trimming took off 8 bases at V and 6 bases at J, with 17 bases between the two ends. Germline loops: CDR1 SGHTA, CDR2 FQGTGA. The CDR3, as DNA: TGTGCCAGCGCCTCCGGGCCGTATCCCAATGAGCAGTTCTTC. This encodes CASASGPYPNEQFF.

This clonotype came up a few times. The chain has TRBV19 and TRBJ2-1, with D possibly matching TRBD1 (6 bases). The CDR3 is 13 residues long. The germline V and J ends were trimmed by 7 bases and 9 bases, with 16 bases remaining between them. The germline V gene encodes CDR1 LNHDA and CDR2 SQIVND (reference sequence). CDR3: CASTGERVSEQFF. DNA of the CDR3: TGTGCCAGTACAGGGGAGAGGGTTTCTGAGCAGTTCTTC.

There are many counts of this clonotype. The chain carries TRBV28 and TRBJ1-6; 10 bases fit TRBD1. The CDR3 covers 15 residues. With V trimmed by 5 bases and J by 9 bases, 7 bases remained unmatched. Germline assignment: CDR1 MDHEN and CDR2 SYDVKM. This chain's CDR3 is CASSHRQGAISPLHF. DNA of the CDR3: TGTGCCAGCAGTCATCGACAGGGGGCTATTTCACCCCTCCACTTT.

V usage is TRBV20-1 and J usage is TRBJ2-1; the D gene is possibly TRBD2 (6 bases). V was cut by 5 bases and J by 1 base, with 12 bases left in between. This CDR3 is 14 amino acids long. Germline V gene data show CDR1 as DFQATT and CDR2 as SNEGSKA (reference sequence). The CDR3 DNA follows: TGCAGTGCTCCCCGGCTAGCGTCCTACAATGAGCAGTTCTTC. Translated: CSAPRLASYNEQFF.

This clonotype was recorded a few times. The rearrangement uses TRBV5-1 and TRBJ2-1, with D perhaps matching TRBD1 or TRBD2 (6 bases each). This CDR3 has 15 amino acids. Trimming took off 3 bases at V and 7 bases at J, with 17 bases between the two ends. The V gene's germline CDR1 is SGHRS and CDR2 YFSETQ. CDR3 DNA: TGCGCCAGCAGCTCCGGAGGGGGTATTGGTAATGAGCAGTTCTTC. As protein: CASSSGGGIGNEQFF.

The rearrangement uses TRBV7-9 and TRBJ1-2; D gene ambiguous. Germline values: CDR1 SEHNR, CDR2 FQNEAQ (reference sequence). The CDR3 length is 16 residues. With 7 bases removed from V and 6 bases from J, the gap between germline ends came to 24 bases. The CDR3 loop reads CASIQETGEGLNGYTF. The CDR3 nucleotides read TGTGCCAGCATCCAAGAGACCGGGGAAGGGTTGAATGGCTACACCTTC.

This CDR3 is CASSLVGTDGYTF. The CDR3 nucleotides read TGCGCCAGCAGCTTGGTGGGGACGGATGGCTACACCTTC. The V gene is TRBV5-1, the J gene TRBJ1-2; a possible D gene is TRBD1 (5 bases). Germline loops: CDR1 SGHRS, CDR2 YFSETQ. The CDR3 sequence is 13 residues long. V gave up 0 bases and J gave up 6 bases, with 9 bases separating them.

In this sample, this clonotype turned up many times. V gene TRBV7-9 combines with J gene TRBJ2-6; TRBD1 might be the D (5 bases). Germline CDR1 reads SEHNR; CDR2 reads FQNEAQ (reference sequence). This CDR3 has 16 amino acids. V lost 5 bases to trimming and J lost 0 bases, with 11 bases between them. CDR3 protein: CASSPRQISGANVLTF. CDR3 nucleotide sequence: TGTGCCAGCAGCCCCCGACAGATCTCTGGGGCCAACGTCCTGACTTTC.

This clonotype has at least ten counts. This sequence joins TRBV29-1 and TRBJ1-6; D gene ambiguous. Germline V lookup: CDR1 SQVTM, CDR2 ANQGSEA. The germline V and J ends were trimmed by 7 bases and 6 bases, with 13 bases remaining between them. This CDR3 comprises 13 residues. This CDR3 is CSGAISPNSPLHF. CDR3 coding DNA: TGCAGCGGGGCAATTAGTCCTAATTCACCCCTCCACTTT. The full variable domain, in which reference TRBV29-1 and TRBJ1-6 provide the parts outside the CDR3, is SAVISQKPSRDICQRGTSLTIQCQVDSQVTMMFWYRQQPGQSLTLIATANQGSEATYESGFVIDKFPISRPNLTFSTLTVSNMSPEDSSIYLCSGAISPNSPLHFGNGTRLTVT.

The chain combines TRBV5-1 with TRBJ1-1; no reliable D call. The CDR3 contains 16 residues. V was shortened by 0 bases and J by 7 bases, with 19 bases between the two germline ends. Looked up from germline, CDR1 is SGHRS and CDR2 is YFSETQ. The CDR3 spells CASSLGLLLIGNEAFF. CDR3 bases: TGCGCCAGCAGCTTGGGGTTGTTGCTGATTGGGAATGAAGCTTTCTTT.

The chain employs TRBV6-1 and TRBJ1-3, with unresolved D. CDR3 length: 16 residues. CDR1 MNHNS and CDR2 SASEGT come from the germline V gene. Trimming cost V 4 bases and J 0 bases, with 13 bases left between them. CDR3 protein: CASSGVSRFSGNTIYF. CDR3 nucleotides: TGTGCCAGCAGTGGCGTCTCCCGCTTCTCTGGAAACACCATATATTTT.

As concerns this clonotype: A much larger clonotype is one base distant, so this may be a read error. The chain joins TRBV6-1 to TRBJ2-1; D is ambiguous. Looked up from germline, CDR1 is MNHNS and CDR2 is SASEGT. Trimming removed 0 bases from V and 2 bases from J, with 14 bases in between. This CDR3 region has 17 residues. In DNA, the CDR3 is TGTGCCAGCAGTGAAGCTGCAAGGGTTAGTGCCTACAATGAGCAGTTCTTC. Amino acid sequence: CASSEAARVSAYNEQFF.

Details on this clonotype: Since a much larger clone is just one base distant, this may be a read error. V and J are TRBV3-1 and TRBJ2-5, with a tentative D call TRBD1 (5 bases). CDR1 LGHDT and CDR2 YNNKEL come from the germline V gene (reference sequence). This CDR3 is 14 amino acids long. The CDR3 sequence: CGSSQGWSGETQYF. The DNA for the CDR3 is TGTGGCAGCAGCCAAGGCTGGTCAGGGGAGACCCAGTACTTC.

This clonotype showed up many times. The V call is TRBV28, the J call TRBJ1-2; D gene ambiguous. V lost 6 bases to trimming and J lost 0 bases, with 20 bases between them. Germline lookup yields CDR1 MDHEN and CDR2 SYDVKM. The length of the CDR3 is 17 residues. Written as DNA, the CDR3 is TGTGCCAGCAGGCGAAATTTAAAAAATCAGGCTAACTATGGCTACACCTTC. Its translation: CASRRNLKNQANYGYTF.

Comment on this clonotype: This clone may be a read error of a much larger clone one base away. The conserved phenylalanine or tryptophan is not found at the CDR3 terminus, so this likely reflects a read error. The rearrangement links TRBV6-2 or TRBV6-3 to TRBJ1-1, with D maybe TRBD1 (5 bases). Between the trimmed V and J ends, which lost 0 bases and 3 bases, there was a span of 11 bases. The CDR3 sequence is 15 residues long. Germline lookup yields CDR1 MNHEY and CDR2 SVGEGT. The CDR3 loop is CASSYSRGEDTEAFV. DNA of the CDR3: TGTGCCAGCAGTTACTCGAGGGGCGAGGACACTGAAGCTTTCGTT.

With regard to this clonotype: A read error may be the cause here, since a much bigger clone is one base away. The chain has TRBV7-9 and TRBJ1-1; D is ambiguous. This CDR3 region has 17 residues. The germline V and J ends were trimmed by 1 base and 0 bases, with 15 bases remaining between them. Per the germline V gene, CDR1 is SEHNR and CDR2 is FQNEAQ (reference sequence). The CDR3 region is CASSLDGRASVNTEAFF. DNA for the CDR3: TGTGCCAGCAGCTTAGATGGGAGGGCCTCGGTGAACACTGAAGCTTTCTTT.